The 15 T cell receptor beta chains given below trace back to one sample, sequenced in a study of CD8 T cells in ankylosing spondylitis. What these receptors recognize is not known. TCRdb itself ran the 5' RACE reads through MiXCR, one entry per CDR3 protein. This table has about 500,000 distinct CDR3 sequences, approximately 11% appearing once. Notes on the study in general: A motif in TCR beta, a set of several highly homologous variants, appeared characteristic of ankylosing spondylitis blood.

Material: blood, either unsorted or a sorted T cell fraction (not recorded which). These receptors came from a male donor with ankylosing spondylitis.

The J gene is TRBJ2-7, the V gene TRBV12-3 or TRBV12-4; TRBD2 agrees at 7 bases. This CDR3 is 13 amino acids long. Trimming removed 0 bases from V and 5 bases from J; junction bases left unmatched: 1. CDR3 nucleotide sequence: TGTGCCAGCAGTTTAGCGGGAGGGAACGAGCAGTACTTC. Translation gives CASSLAGGNEQYF.

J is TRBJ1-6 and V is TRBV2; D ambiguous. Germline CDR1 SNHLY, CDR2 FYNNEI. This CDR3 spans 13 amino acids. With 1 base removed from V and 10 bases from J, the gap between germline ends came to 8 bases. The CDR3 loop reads CASSEEGRSPLHF. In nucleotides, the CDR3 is TGTGCCAGCAGTGAAGAAGGGAGATCACCCCTCCACTTT.

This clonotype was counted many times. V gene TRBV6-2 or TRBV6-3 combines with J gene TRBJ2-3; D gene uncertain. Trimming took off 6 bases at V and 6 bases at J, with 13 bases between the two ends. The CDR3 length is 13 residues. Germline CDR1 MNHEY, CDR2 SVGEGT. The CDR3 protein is CASRKWASDTQYF. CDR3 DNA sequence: TGTGCCAGCAGGAAATGGGCCTCGGATACGCAGTATTTT.

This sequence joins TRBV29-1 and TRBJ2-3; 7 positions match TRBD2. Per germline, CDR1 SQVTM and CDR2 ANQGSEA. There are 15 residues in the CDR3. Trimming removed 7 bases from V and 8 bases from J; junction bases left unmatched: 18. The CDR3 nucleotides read TGCAGCGCTGACAAGGGGACTAACCGTAGGGGTACGCAGTATTTT. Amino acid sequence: CSADKGTNRRGTQYF.

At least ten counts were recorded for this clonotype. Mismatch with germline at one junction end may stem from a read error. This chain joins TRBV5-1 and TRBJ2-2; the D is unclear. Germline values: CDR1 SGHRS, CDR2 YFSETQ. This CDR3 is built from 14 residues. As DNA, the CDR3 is TGTGCCAGCAGCTTGGCTACCAACACCGGGGAGCTGTTTTTT. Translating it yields CASSLATNTGELFF.

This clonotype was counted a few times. CDR3 residues: CATSDTGTDTQYF. Here the CDR3 DNA reads TGTGCCACCAGCGACACTGGCACAGATACGCAGTATTTT. The chain uses TRBV24-1 and TRBJ2-3; no clear D gene. CDR1 and CDR2 (germline): KGHDR, SFDVKD. The CDR3 spans 13 residues. Trimming shortened V by 7 bases and J by 1 base, and 8 bases separated the two germline ends.

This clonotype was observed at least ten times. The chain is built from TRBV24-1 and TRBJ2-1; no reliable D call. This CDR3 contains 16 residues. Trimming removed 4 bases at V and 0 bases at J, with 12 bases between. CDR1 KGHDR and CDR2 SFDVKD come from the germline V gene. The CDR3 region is CATSDRTPSSYNEQFF. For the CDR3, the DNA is TGTGCCACCAGTGACAGGACCCCCAGCTCCTACAATGAGCAGTTCTTC.

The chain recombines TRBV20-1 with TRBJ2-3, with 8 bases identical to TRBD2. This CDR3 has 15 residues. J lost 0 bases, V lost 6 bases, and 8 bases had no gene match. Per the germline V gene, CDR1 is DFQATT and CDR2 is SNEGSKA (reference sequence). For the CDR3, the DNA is TGCAGTGCGCCCCGGGAGGGAACTAGCACAGATACGCAGTATTTT. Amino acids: CSAPREGTSTDTQYF.

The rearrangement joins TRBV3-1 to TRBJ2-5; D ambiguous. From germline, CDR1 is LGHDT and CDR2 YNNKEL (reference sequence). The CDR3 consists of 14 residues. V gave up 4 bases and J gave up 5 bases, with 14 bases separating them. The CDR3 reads CASSPPGVAETQYF. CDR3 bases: TGTGCCAGCAGCCCCCCTGGGGTGGCGGAGACCCAGTACTTC.

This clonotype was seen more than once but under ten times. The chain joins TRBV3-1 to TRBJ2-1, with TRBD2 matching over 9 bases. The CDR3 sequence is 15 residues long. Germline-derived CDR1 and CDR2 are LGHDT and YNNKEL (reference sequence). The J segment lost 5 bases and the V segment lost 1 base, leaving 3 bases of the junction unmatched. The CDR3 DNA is TGTGCCAGCAGCCAAGTACTAGCGGGCAACAATGAGCAGTTCTTC. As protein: CASSQVLAGNNEQFF.

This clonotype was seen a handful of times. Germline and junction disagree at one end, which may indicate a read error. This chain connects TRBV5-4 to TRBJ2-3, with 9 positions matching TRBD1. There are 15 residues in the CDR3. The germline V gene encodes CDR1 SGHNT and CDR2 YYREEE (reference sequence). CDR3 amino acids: CASSSQGAGTDTQYF. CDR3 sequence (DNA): TGCGCCAGCAGCTCACAGGGGGCGGGCACAGATACGCAGTATTTT.

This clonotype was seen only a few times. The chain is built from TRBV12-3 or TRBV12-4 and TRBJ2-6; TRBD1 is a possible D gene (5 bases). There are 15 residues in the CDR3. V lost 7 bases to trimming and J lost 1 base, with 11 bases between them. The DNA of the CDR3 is TGTGCCAGCACTAGGGGCGCGTCTGGGGCCAACGTCCTGACTTTC. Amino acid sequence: CASTRGASGANVLTF.

CDR3 sequence: CSALGGSSYNEQFF. The CDR3 DNA reads as TGCAGTGCTTTAGGGGGTAGCTCCTACAATGAGCAGTTCTTC. The V and J genes are TRBV20-1 and TRBJ2-1; a possible D gene is TRBD1 (6 bases). CDR3 length equals 14 residues. Trimming removed 5 bases at V and 0 bases at J, with 11 bases between. CDR1 is DFQATT, CDR2 SNEGSKA, per germline (reference sequence).

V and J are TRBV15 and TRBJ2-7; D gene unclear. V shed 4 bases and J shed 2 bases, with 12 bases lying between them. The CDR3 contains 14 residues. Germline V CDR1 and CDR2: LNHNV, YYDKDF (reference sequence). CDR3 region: CATSTIDTTYEQYF. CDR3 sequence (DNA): TGTGCCACCAGCACCATTGACACGACCTACGAGCAGTACTTC.

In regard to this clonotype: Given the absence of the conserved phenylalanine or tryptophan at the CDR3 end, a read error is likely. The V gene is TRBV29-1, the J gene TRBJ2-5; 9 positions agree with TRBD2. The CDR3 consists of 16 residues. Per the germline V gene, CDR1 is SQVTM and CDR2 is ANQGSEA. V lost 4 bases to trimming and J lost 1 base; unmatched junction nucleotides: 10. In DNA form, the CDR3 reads TGCAGCGTTGGGGGAGAGACTAGCGGACCCCAAGAGACCCAGTACTCC. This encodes CSVGGETSGPQETQYS.